Sequencing of this T cell receptor (beta chain) was carried out in a study of somatic mutations in cytotoxic T cells in rheumatoid arthritis. Whole-study context: Patients gave 30 ml EDTA peripheral blood immediately after diagnosis, prior to starting treatment.

V shed 3 bases and J shed 4 bases, with 13 bases lying between them. CDR1 LGHNA and CDR2 YSLEER come from the germline V gene. The length of the CDR3 is 14 residues. Per the study methods: Published virus-specific TCRB sequences found rare matches among patient CD8+ clones larger than 1%. TCRdb's table, derived via immunoSEQ multiplex PCR, lists solely in-frame clones and lacks some. D and trimming were read from the DNA, whereas the V and J calls and clone size are those reported in that table. The sample has 13,000 or so clones; roughly 80% are singletons. For this clone: Its antigen is still unknown.

Once isolated by positive magnetic bead selection, the CD4+ and CD8+ cells had their purity checked by flow cytometry. Points from the study as a whole: CD8+ T cells showed clonality that did not differ significantly between patients with rheumatoid arthritis and age-matched healthy controls.

The origin of this receptor is an adult with rheumatoid arthritis. Sequencing input: CD8+ T cells sorted from blood. V gene TRBV4-3 combines with J gene TRBJ2-7; a weak D match, TRBD1 (6 bases). This CDR3 is CASSQDKQGYEQYF. In nucleotides, the CDR3 is TGCGCCAGCAGCCAGGACAAACAGGGATACGAGCAGTACTTC.